This passage covers 18 T cell receptor beta chains from one sample sequenced in a study of PD-1 blockade in mismatch repair-deficient tumors (TCRdb year 2017). To prepare the library, the immunoSEQ multiplex PCR assay was applied. Not all clones reach the TCRdb copy of this immuneACCESS table, which keeps in-frame sequences only. Checked studies attribute under half of the gap to unresolved V genes and leave the rest unexplained. This sample lists some 15,000 clones; about 79% were detected once. The ten top clones hold around 1.8% of the sample. The specimen was PBMCs, collected about 15 weeks after starting pembrolizumab. The receptors derive from an adult with mismatch repair-deficient cancer.

V gene TRBV4-1 combines with J gene TRBJ2-3; D call uncertain. Germline loops: CDR1 MGHRA, CDR2 YSYEKL. V shed 4 bases and J shed 2 bases, with 10 bases lying between them. This CDR3 has 14 residues. CDR3 nucleotides: TGCGCCAGCAGCCTAAGCATCACCACAGATACGCAGTATTTT. Residues: CASSLSITTDTQYF.

The rearrangement links TRBV6-7 to TRBJ2-5; D may be TRBD1 (5 bases). TRBV6-7 is assigned to the ORF class and has an uncertain function. The CDR3 is made up of 14 amino acids. Trimming pared 6 bases from V and 4 bases from J, leaving 15 bases between. The CDR3 bases are TGTGCCAGCAGCATCGAATCCCAGGGAGAGACCCAGTACTTC. It specifies CASSIESQGETQYF.

This chain uses TRBV7-9 with TRBJ2-3; TRBD2 might be the D (6 bases). CDR1 is SEHNR and CDR2 is FQNEAQ in the germline V gene (reference sequence). Trimming left V 0 bases short and J 0 bases short, with 10 bases between. The CDR3 consists of 16 residues. CDR3 loop: CASSLASSASTDTQYF. CDR3 bases: TGTGCCAGCAGCTTAGCCTCTAGCGCCAGCACAGATACGCAGTATTTT. Supplemented by reference TRBV7-9 and TRBJ2-3, the full variable domain reads DTGVSQNPRHKITKRGQNVTFRCDPISEHNRLYWYRQTLGQGPEFLTYFQNEAQLEKSRLLSDRFSAERPKGSFSTLEIQRTEQGDSAMYLCASSLASSASTDTQYFGPGTRLTVL.

This clone was observed a handful of times. The chain links TRBV9 to TRBJ1-6, with a weak D call TRBD1 (6 bases). V was pared by 3 bases and J by 9 bases, with 13 bases between. This CDR3 is 14 amino acids long. Looked up from germline, CDR1 is SGDLS and CDR2 is YYNGEE. Here the CDR3 DNA reads TGTGCCAGCAGCGCCAGGGGTAGGGTTTCACCCCTCCACTTT. Translating it yields CASSARGRVSPLHF.

This chain connects TRBV7-2 to TRBJ1-5, with D uncertain. CDR1 is SGHTA and CDR2 is FQGNSA in the germline V gene. The CDR3 runs to 12 residues. The V end was cut by 6 bases, the J end by 6 bases, with 9 bases between. In DNA, the CDR3 is TGTGCCAGCAGTCCAATCGGTCAGCCCCAGCATTTT. Residues: CASSPIGQPQHF.

The rearrangement links TRBV19 to TRBJ1-1, with a tentative D call TRBD1 (5 bases). Germline V CDR1 and CDR2: LNHDA, SQIVND (reference sequence). V was clipped by 10 bases and J by 2 bases, with 17 bases between them. The CDR3 length is 14 residues. The CDR3: CATLPGASNTEAFF. The CDR3 DNA follows: TGTGCCACCCTCCCTGGGGCATCCAACACTGAAGCTTTCTTT.

The chain links TRBV7-9 to TRBJ2-7; a weak D match, TRBD1 (6 bases). The V end was cut by 5 bases, the J end by 1 base, with 12 bases between. The germline CDR1 and CDR2 sequences are SEHNR and FQNEAQ (reference sequence). The CDR3 totals 14 residues. CDR3: CASSPGGGSYEQYF. In DNA, the CDR3 is TGTGCCAGCAGCCCTGGGGGCGGGTCCTACGAGCAGTACTTC.

In this sample, this clone turned up a few times. The chain carries TRBV5-1 and TRBJ1-5; D possibly corresponds to TRBD1 (5 bases). With 7 bases removed from V and 6 bases from J, the gap between germline ends came to 14 bases. Germline V gives CDR1 SGHRS, CDR2 YFSETQ. There are 13 residues in the CDR3. The CDR3 loop is CASSGEGGQPQHF. In DNA, the CDR3 is TGCGCCAGCTCGGGGGAGGGTGGTCAGCCCCAGCATTTT.

The table lists this clone with a count of one. V is TRBV18 and J is TRBJ2-1; D unresolved. CDR3 length equals 14 residues. V was shortened by 1 base and J by 0 bases, with 4 bases between the two germline ends. From germline, CDR1 is KGHSH and CDR2 LQKENI. As DNA, the CDR3 is TGTGCCAGCTCACCACGGCTCTCCTACAATGAGCAGTTCTTC. This encodes CASSPRLSYNEQFF.

The chain joins TRBV27 to TRBJ2-5; TRBD2 aligns across 7 bases. This CDR3 region has 15 residues. Germline CDR1 is MNHEY and CDR2 is SMNVEV (reference sequence). Trimming at V came to 4 bases and at J to 1 base, leaving 6 bases not matched to a gene. For the CDR3, the DNA is TGTGCCAGCAGTTGGGGGGGAGGTACCCAAGAGACCCAGTACTTC. It yields the protein CASSWGGGTQETQYF.

This clone was observed a handful of times. The chain recombines TRBV11-2 with TRBJ2-7; a weak D match, TRBD2 (6 bases). V was shortened by 3 bases and J by 0 bases, with 9 bases between the two germline ends. The CDR3 loop spans 14 amino acids. The germline gives CDR1 SGHAT, CDR2 FQNNGV. The CDR3 DNA reads as TGTGCCAGCAGCTTGGGCGGGGCCTCCTACGAGCAGTACTTC. It translates to CASSLGGASYEQYF. Together with reference TRBV11-2 and TRBJ2-7, the CDR3 gives the full variable domain: EAGVAQSPRYKIIEKRQSVAFWCNPISGHATLYWYQQILGQGPKLLIQFQNNGVVDDSQLPKDRFSAERLKGVDSTLKIQPAKLEDSAVYLCASSLGGASYEQYFGPGTRLTVT.

The sample holds a few counts of this clone. The chain carries TRBV5-1 and TRBJ2-7; D remains ambiguous. The CDR3 covers 12 residues. The germline V gene encodes CDR1 SGHRS and CDR2 YFSETQ. V was pared by 0 bases and J by 1 base, with 2 bases between. The CDR3 spells CASSLVSYEQYF. CDR3 nucleotides: TGCGCCAGCAGCTTGGTATCCTACGAGCAGTACTTC.

This chain links TRBV4-1 with TRBJ1-2; no clear D gene. Germline lookup yields CDR1 MGHRA and CDR2 YSYEKL. With 5 bases removed from V and 0 bases from J, the gap between germline ends came to 10 bases. This CDR3 has 14 amino acids. The CDR3 sequence is CASSSGGSNYGYTF. CDR3 sequence (DNA): TGCGCCAGCAGCTCCGGAGGGTCTAACTATGGCTACACCTTC.

The chain carries TRBV2 and TRBJ2-1; tentatively, D is TRBD2 (6 bases). V gave up 2 bases and J gave up 8 bases, with 16 bases separating them. Germline loops: CDR1 SNHLY, CDR2 FYNNEI. The CDR3 extends over 15 amino acids. This CDR3 reads CASSELARPRDEQFF. CDR3 nucleotide sequence: TGTGCCAGCAGTGAACTAGCGCGACCCCGGGATGAGCAGTTCTTC.

This sequence joins TRBV7-2 and TRBJ1-1; D remains unclear. The CDR3 length is 11 residues. V lost 2 bases, J lost 5 bases, and 3 bases lay in between. Germline values: CDR1 SGHTA, CDR2 FQGNSA. CDR3 in DNA: TGTGCCAGCAGCTTACAGACTGAAGCTTTCTTT. It yields the protein CASSLQTEAFF.

This clone was seen only a few times. The chain couples TRBV10-2 to TRBJ2-7; D is possibly TRBD1 (5 bases). Germline V gene lookup returns CDR1 WSHSY and CDR2 SAAADI. The V gene lost 6 bases and the J gene lost 3 bases, with 12 bases spanning the gap. The CDR3 is 13 amino acids. CDR3 amino acids: CASRPTTDYEQYF. The CDR3 region has the DNA TGCGCCAGCAGACCCACGACAGACTACGAGCAGTACTTC.

V usage is TRBV7-9 and J usage is TRBJ1-5, with TRBD1 identical over 8 bases. Germline trimming cut 6 bases from V and 6 bases from J; bases unmatched to any gene: 4. Germline V gene lookup returns CDR1 SEHNR and CDR2 FQNEAQ (reference sequence). The CDR3 has 13 amino acids. CDR3 loop: CASSKQGGQPQHF. CDR3 DNA: TGTGCCAGCAGTAAACAGGGGGGTCAGCCCCAGCATTTT.

V usage is TRBV27 and J usage is TRBJ2-3, with a tentative D call TRBD2 (5 bases). The CDR3 has 14 residues. V lost 6 bases and J 2 bases, leaving 12 bases between the germline ends. Germline lookup yields CDR1 MNHEY and CDR2 SMNVEV (reference sequence). Written as DNA, the CDR3 is TGTGCCAGCAGGCGGGCGGGCTCCACAGATACGCAGTATTTT. The encoded protein is CASRRAGSTDTQYF.